What follows are 28 T cell receptor beta chains derived from one specimen sequenced in a study of blood T cells in healthy people across ages. With a J-beta primer mix and a sample-barcoded 5' primer, a second PCR ran about 7 to 11 cycles. TCRdb re-analysed the 5' RACE reads in MiXCR, keeping a single row per CDR3 protein. There are more than 1 million distinct CDR3 sequences in the sample; under 45% occur only once, and approximately 17% lies in the top ten. The source material was blood. These receptors were collected from a woman in her sixties in good health.

This clonotype was observed a few times. The chain couples TRBV10-3 to TRBJ2-1; 8 nucleotides line up with TRBD1. This CDR3 contains 17 residues. The V gene end was trimmed by 2 bases and the J gene end by 2 bases; junction bases not matched to a gene: 8. Germline CDR1 reads ENHRY; CDR2 reads SYGVKD. CDR3 nucleotides: TGTGCCATCAGTGAGACGGGGACAGGCTTAACCTACAATGAGCAGTTCTTC. This encodes CAISETGTGLTYNEQFF.

The V gene is TRBV2, the J gene TRBJ1-2, with D perhaps matching TRBD1 (6 bases). The V and J ends lost 5 bases and 7 bases respectively, with 11 bases between them. The V gene's germline CDR1 is SNHLY and CDR2 FYNNEI. The CDR3 length is 12 residues. Written as DNA, the CDR3 is TGTGCCAGCAGTACGACAGGTTTTGGCTACACCTTC. Amino acids: CASSTTGFGYTF.

The gene calls are TRBV5-1 and TRBJ2-7, with a tentative D call TRBD1 (6 bases). CDR1 and CDR2 from the germline V gene are SGHRS and YFSETQ. CDR3 length equals 14 residues. Trimming cost V 1 base and J 2 bases, with 10 bases left between them. CDR3 amino acids: CASSLRPGAYEQYF. DNA for the CDR3: TGCGCCAGCAGCTTGAGGCCAGGGGCCTACGAGCAGTACTTC.

This clonotype was found a few times. This may be a read error: a much more frequent sequence differs by one nucleotide. The gene calls are TRBV10-3 and TRBJ2-7; TRBD1 matches 8 bases. The CDR3 extends over 14 amino acids. Losses at the gene ends were 6 bases for V and 2 bases for J; bases not matched to a gene: 6. Germline assignment: CDR1 ENHRY and CDR2 SYGVKD. The CDR3 nucleotides are TGTGCCATCAGGGACCCAGGGGGCCCCTACGAGCAGTACTTC. Amino acid sequence: CAIRDPGGPYEQYF.

The chain is built from TRBV28 and TRBJ1-1, with TRBD1 as a possible D gene (6 bases). Trimming stripped 5 bases from V and 0 bases from J, with 16 bases between. The CDR3 sequence is 16 residues long. Germline values: CDR1 MDHEN, CDR2 SYDVKM. CDR3 residues: CASSRGSGGLNTEAFF. The CDR3 nucleotides are TGTGCCAGCAGTCGTGGTTCCGGGGGGCTGAACACTGAAGCTTTCTTT.

This clonotype was seen repeatedly, ten times or more. The chain is built from TRBV20-1 and TRBJ2-7; D ambiguous. Germline V gene sequence: CDR1 DFQATT, CDR2 SNEGSKA (reference sequence). V dropped 3 bases and J dropped 2 bases, with 11 bases sitting between them. The CDR3 runs 13 residues. The DNA for the CDR3 is TGCAGTGCTAGGGTTCAGAGCACCTACGAGCAGTACTTC. It encodes CSARVQSTYEQYF.

In its sample, this clonotype was seen once. This rearrangement joins TRBV6-6 to TRBJ2-1; D is perhaps TRBD2 (6 bases). Germline loops: CDR1 MNHNY, CDR2 SVGAGI (reference sequence). The CDR3 runs to 15 residues. With 6 bases removed from V and 1 base from J, the gap between germline ends came to 13 bases. Here the CDR3 reads CASRTGTESYNEQFF. The CDR3 DNA sequence: TGTGCCAGCAGAACCGGGACTGAATCCTACAATGAGCAGTTCTTC.

The J gene is TRBJ1-2, the V gene TRBV6-2 or TRBV6-3; perhaps TRBD1 as D (5 bases). Germline V gene data show CDR1 as MNHEY and CDR2 as SVGEGT. The CDR3 extends over 15 amino acids. Trimming removed 1 base from V and 6 bases from J, with 15 bases in between. CDR3 protein: CASSYYFRDDNGYTF. The CDR3 DNA sequence: TGTGCCAGCAGTTACTATTTTCGGGACGATAATGGCTACACCTTC.

This chain joins TRBV29-1 and TRBJ2-3; D perhaps matches TRBD2 (6 bases). The CDR3 loop spans 14 amino acids. Germline CDR1 reads SQVTM; CDR2 reads ANQGSEA. Trimming cost V 2 bases and J 3 bases, with 12 bases left between them. In nucleotides, the CDR3 is TGCAGCGTTGAAAAGGTGGCGGGGACAGATACGCAGTATTTT. The encoded protein is CSVEKVAGTDTQYF.

This clonotype has more than one count but fewer than ten. J is TRBJ1-1 and V is TRBV10-3; TRBD1 agrees at 9 bases. This CDR3 has 15 residues. J was trimmed by 7 bases and V by 2 bases; bases with no gene match: 8. Germline V CDR1 and CDR2: ENHRY, SYGVKD. DNA for the CDR3: TGTGCCATCAGTGAGATGTACGGGACAGGGAGTGAAGCTTTCTTT. It codes for CAISEMYGTGSEAFF.

This clonotype came up many times. The chain uses TRBV5-1 and TRBJ2-7; TRBD2 matches 13 bases. From germline, CDR1 is SGHRS and CDR2 YFSETQ. Trimming took 4 bases from V and 3 from J; bases not matched to a gene: 4. The CDR3 length is 15 residues. In DNA form, the CDR3 reads TGCGCCAGCAGCCTGGGGACTAGCGGGGTCTACGAGCAGTACTTC. Translated: CASSLGTSGVYEQYF. Supplemented by reference TRBV5-1 and TRBJ2-7, the full variable domain reads KAGVTQTPRYLIKTRGQQVTLSCSPISGHRSVSWYQQTPGQGLQFLFEYFSETQRNKGNFPGRFSGRQFSNSRSEMNVSTLELGDSALYLCASSLGTSGVYEQYFGPGTRLTVT.

This chain links TRBV20-1 with TRBJ2-5; D gene ambiguous. The J call may be in error: the DNA end matches TRBJ2-7 better. There are 14 residues in the CDR3. Per germline, CDR1 DFQATT and CDR2 SNEGSKA (reference sequence). The CDR3 coding sequence is TGCAGTGCTAGAGATCCAGCGTCCTCCTACGAGCAGTACTTC. It codes for CSARDPASSYEQYF.

The rearrangement uses TRBV6-2 or TRBV6-3 and TRBJ2-7, with 9 nucleotides matching TRBD1. This CDR3 spans 15 amino acids. The V gene's germline CDR1 is MNHEY and CDR2 SVGEGT. V lost 0 bases, J lost 2 bases, and 2 bases stayed unmatched. The CDR3 DNA reads TGTGCCAGCAGTTACTCGGACAGGGGTACCTACGAGCAGTACTTC. This gives the protein CASSYSDRGTYEQYF.

The chain's CDR3 is CSAHDSSGETQYF. CDR3 coding DNA: TGCAGTGCACACGACAGCTCAGGGGAGACCCAGTACTTC. The chain recombines TRBV20-1 with TRBJ2-5; D is perhaps TRBD1 (5 bases). Deletions cut 6 bases from V and 5 bases from J, with 16 bases between. The length of the CDR3 is 13 residues. Germline CDR1 and CDR2: DFQATT and SNEGSKA (reference sequence).

This clonotype was detected only a few times. The V and J genes are TRBV10-3 and TRBJ1-5; D call uncertain. The V end was cut by 6 bases, the J end by 0 bases, with 6 bases between. The CDR3 has 13 residues. Germline assignment: CDR1 ENHRY and CDR2 SYGVKD. CDR3 DNA sequence: TGTGCCATCAGCGGGCCTAGCAATCAGCCCCAGCATTTT. Its translation is CAISGPSNQPQHF.

V is TRBV11-3 and J is TRBJ2-1; 8 bases align to TRBD2. Per the germline V gene, CDR1 is SGHNT and CDR2 is YENEEA. The ends lost 0 bases at V and 0 bases at J; junction bases unmatched: 4. The length of the CDR3 is 17 residues. Written as DNA, the CDR3 is TGTGCCAGCAGCTTAGATCCGGGGGGGAGCTCCTACAATGAGCAGTTCTTC. It translates to CASSLDPGGSSYNEQFF.

This clonotype was detected a few times. The chain employs TRBV20-1 and TRBJ2-7; the D gene is possibly TRBD2 (5 bases). The CDR3 has 13 residues. Germline CDR1 reads DFQATT; CDR2 reads SNEGSKA (reference sequence). The germline V and J ends were trimmed by 0 bases and 3 bases, with 9 bases remaining between them. The CDR3 coding sequence is TGCAGTGCTAGAGATTTAGGGAGCTACGAGCAGTACTTC. Translated: CSARDLGSYEQYF.

The V call is TRBV7-2, the J call TRBJ1-4, with 11 positions matching TRBD1. Germline V lookup: CDR1 SGHTA, CDR2 FQGNSA. V shed 3 bases, J shed 8 bases, and the junction held 5 bases outside the gene matches. CDR3 length: 15 amino acids. CDR3 sequence reads: CASSLDRGRGEKLFF. For the CDR3, the DNA is TGTGCCAGCAGCTTGGACAGGGGGCGAGGGGAAAAACTGTTTTTT.

The CDR3 loop reads CASSRDIAGPSTDTQYF. The CDR3 bases are TGCGCCAGCAGCCGCGACATAGCGGGTCCCAGCACAGATACGCAGTATTTT. The chain uses TRBV5-1 and TRBJ2-3, with TRBD2 identical over 7 bases. The V and J ends lost 4 bases and 0 bases, in that order; junction bases with no gene match: 11. There are 17 residues in the CDR3. CDR1 is SGHRS and CDR2 is YFSETQ in the germline V gene.

This chain connects TRBV7-9 to TRBJ1-5; D is ambiguous. There are 14 residues in the CDR3. Germline V lookup: CDR1 SEHNR, CDR2 FQNEAQ (reference sequence). V was trimmed by 4 bases and J by 0 bases, leaving 7 bases between them. The CDR3 reads CASSWGDSNQPQHF. The CDR3 nucleotides are TGTGCCAGCAGCTGGGGAGATAGCAATCAGCCCCAGCATTTT.

The chain employs TRBV20-1 and TRBJ2-1; 9 bases fit TRBD2. Germline V lookup: CDR1 DFQATT, CDR2 SNEGSKA (reference sequence). The V gene end was trimmed by 0 bases and the J gene end by 5 bases; junction bases not matched to a gene: 2. CDR3 length equals 14 residues. The CDR3 region is CSARERGGNNEQFF. In DNA form, the CDR3 reads TGCAGTGCTAGAGAGCGGGGGGGCAACAATGAGCAGTTCTTC.

The V and J genes are TRBV27 and TRBJ2-5; 9 bases agree with TRBD1. The V segment lost 5 bases and the J segment 2 bases; nucleotides outside the gene matches: 15. The CDR3 sequence is 18 residues long. CDR1 is MNHEY, CDR2 SMNVEV, per germline (reference sequence). The CDR3 spells CASSRIMGAGTGQETQYF. In DNA, the CDR3 is TGTGCCAGCAGTCGTATAATGGGTGCCGGGACAGGGCAAGAGACCCAGTACTTC.

This rearrangement joins TRBV24-1 to TRBJ2-3; D gene unclear. The CDR3 spans 14 residues. Deletions cut 2 bases from V and 4 bases from J, with 9 bases between. CDR1 is KGHDR and CDR2 is SFDVKD in the germline V gene. The CDR3 sequence is CATSDYEVADTQYF. CDR3 nucleotide sequence: TGTGCCACCAGTGATTACGAGGTCGCAGATACGCAGTATTTT.

The chain has TRBV15 and TRBJ1-1; TRBD1 is a possible D gene (6 bases). CDR3 length equals 14 residues. The V and J ends lost 7 bases and 3 bases respectively, with 15 bases between them. Germline V lookup: CDR1 LNHNV, CDR2 YYDKDF (reference sequence). The CDR3 coding sequence is TGTGCCACCATCGGGGACACTGGATACACTGAAGCTTTCTTT. The encoded protein is CATIGDTGYTEAFF.

The chain employs TRBV25-1 and TRBJ2-3; D unclear. CDR1 is MGHDK and CDR2 is SYGVNS in the germline V gene. The CDR3 consists of 12 residues. V was shortened by 3 bases and J by 4 bases, with 5 bases between the two germline ends. As DNA, the CDR3 is TGTGCCAGCAGTGACATTGCAGATACGCAGTATTTT. It translates to CASSDIADTQYF.

This chain connects TRBV27 to TRBJ2-1, with D tentatively TRBD2 (5 bases). Germline loops: CDR1 MNHEY, CDR2 SMNVEV (reference sequence). The V and J ends lost 5 bases and 9 bases respectively, with 23 bases between them. The CDR3 sequence is 16 residues long. The CDR3 region is CASSPTPGNQKGEQFF. The CDR3 DNA sequence: TGTGCCAGCAGTCCAACTCCGGGAAATCAGAAGGGTGAGCAGTTCTTC.

This clonotype appeared once. The chain is built from TRBV7-9 and TRBJ2-2, with D perhaps assigned TRBD1 or TRBD2 (5 bases each). Trimming cost V 4 bases and J 1 base, with 7 bases left between them. CDR1 is SEHNR, CDR2 FQNEAQ, per germline (reference sequence). This CDR3 has 14 amino acids. The CDR3, as DNA: TGTGCCAGCAGCTCGGGACGGAACACCGGGGAGCTGTTTTTT. Its protein is CASSSGRNTGELFF.

The chain is built from TRBV6-6 and TRBJ1-4; no firm D call. This CDR3 is 17 amino acids long. CDR1 is MNHNY and CDR2 is SVGAGI in the germline V gene (reference sequence). Trimming removed 6 bases at V and 0 bases at J, with 17 bases between. The CDR3 here is CASRDLRTGATNEKLFF. CDR3 nucleotide sequence: TGTGCCAGCAGGGACCTCCGGACCGGTGCAACTAATGAAAAACTGTTTTTT.